The 18 T cell receptor beta chains listed next were all sequenced from one sample in a study of T cell responses to AZD1222 COVID-19 vaccine (dated by TCRdb to about 2021). The library was prepared using the immunoSEQ multiplex PCR assay. Drawn from immuneACCESS, this table holds only the in-frame rearrangements with V and J called that TCRdb kept. Clones are partly lost; checked studies trace under half to an unresolved V gene and leave the rest unexplained. This sample comprises about 130,000 clones, approximately 85% of them detected only once. The ten largest clonotypes hold under 2% of the sample. The time point label for this specimen denotes: baseline before first vaccination. The source material was peripheral blood, sampled on day 0 of AZD1222 vaccination. These receptors all come from an adult in good health.

This sequence joins TRBV7-6 and TRBJ1-1; D is possibly TRBD1 (6 bases). Germline V gene data show CDR1 as SGHVS and CDR2 as FNYEAQ. This CDR3 spans 15 amino acids. V was shortened by 1 base and J by 4 bases, with 13 bases between the two germline ends. The CDR3 DNA sequence: TGTGCCAGCAGCTTAGGTACCGAAGGGGGCACTGAAGCTTTCTTT. Translation: CASSLGTEGGTEAFF.

The table lists this clone with a count of one. The J gene is TRBJ2-7, the V gene TRBV19; 8 positions match TRBD1. CDR1 is LNHDA, CDR2 SQIVND, per germline (reference sequence). The CDR3 length is 16 residues. With 3 bases clipped from V and 2 bases from J, the junction kept 9 bases outside the gene matches. The CDR3 DNA follows: TGTGCCAGTAGTATGGACGGACAGGGACCGACCTACGAGCAGTACTTC. Its translation is CASSMDGQGPTYEQYF.

The rearrangement links TRBV30 to TRBJ1-1, with unresolved D. Trimming took off 1 base at V and 3 bases at J, with 9 bases between the two ends. CDR3 length: 13 amino acids. Germline CDR1 GTSNPN, CDR2 SVGIG (reference sequence). In DNA, the CDR3 is TGTGCCTGGAGTGAGGCCCGCCACACTGAAGCTTTCTTT. Protein product: CAWSEARHTEAFF.

The V and J genes are TRBV24-1 and TRBJ2-3, with 14 bases that match TRBD2. With V trimmed by 4 bases and J by 5 bases, 7 bases remained unmatched. The length of the CDR3 is 17 residues. Germline CDR1 KGHDR, CDR2 SFDVKD. For the CDR3, the DNA is TGTGCCACCAGTGACCCGACTAGCGGGAGGGAGAGAGATACGCAGTATTTT. Its protein product is CATSDPTSGRERDTQYF.

The V gene is TRBV27, the J gene TRBJ1-2, with TRBD1 as a possible D gene (6 bases). Germline V gives CDR1 MNHEY, CDR2 SMNVEV (reference sequence). This CDR3 is 13 amino acids long. Trimming shortened V by 2 bases and J by 5 bases, and 9 bases separated the two germline ends. This CDR3 reads CASSLMTGYGYTF. DNA for the CDR3: TGTGCCAGCAGTTTAATGACAGGTTATGGCTACACCTTC.

The chain employs TRBV5-6 and TRBJ2-7; 8 bases align to TRBD1. The junction had 10 bases not matched to a gene; V was cut back by 6 bases and J by 2 bases. Germline assignment: CDR1 SGHDT and CDR2 YYEEEE. The CDR3 has 15 residues. The CDR3 loop reads CASTNGGQGAYEQYF. DNA for the CDR3: TGTGCCAGCACCAATGGCGGACAGGGTGCCTACGAGCAGTACTTC.

The gene calls are TRBV7-9 and TRBJ2-3; maybe TRBD1 (6 bases). Trimming left V 2 bases short and J 2 bases short, with 17 bases between. CDR3 size: 17 residues. Looked up from germline, CDR1 is SEHNR and CDR2 is FQNEAQ (reference sequence). The CDR3 here is CASSLKTGSYSTDTQYF. The CDR3, as DNA: TGTGCCAGCAGCTTAAAGACAGGCTCATATTCCACAGATACGCAGTATTTT.

This clone has only one observation. Here the CDR3 reads CSVETPRGGREKLFF. CDR3 sequence (DNA): TGCAGCGTTGAAACCCCCCGGGGGGGCCGCGAAAAACTGTTTTTT. The rearrangement uses TRBV29-1 and TRBJ1-4; weak D call: TRBD1 (6 bases). Germline CDR1 and CDR2: SQVTM and ANQGSEA. V was trimmed by 2 bases and J by 8 bases, leaving 18 bases between them. This CDR3 spans 15 amino acids.

The V gene is TRBV20-1, the J gene TRBJ1-1; D is perhaps TRBD1 (6 bases). CDR1 and CDR2 (germline): DFQATT, SNEGSKA (reference sequence). The CDR3 runs to 11 residues. V gave up 2 bases and J gave up 5 bases, with 6 bases separating them. In DNA, the CDR3 is TGCAGTGCTAGACAGGGGACTGAAGCTTTCTTT. Translating it yields CSARQGTEAFF.

The chain is built from TRBV4-3 and TRBJ2-7, with TRBD1 matching 11 bases. The CDR3 extends over 16 amino acids. Germline CDR1 is LGHNA and CDR2 is YSLEER. V shed 4 bases and J 1 base; nucleotides not matched to a gene: 6. The CDR3 region has the DNA TGCGCCAGCAGCCGTTTCGGGACAGGGGGGTCCTACGAGCAGTACTTC. Translating it yields CASSRFGTGGSYEQYF.

The chain links TRBV27 to TRBJ1-1, with a possible D match to TRBD1 (5 bases). Germline loops: CDR1 MNHEY, CDR2 SMNVEV (reference sequence). The CDR3 consists of 13 residues. V lost 5 bases and J 4 bases, leaving 11 bases between the germline ends. The CDR3 DNA reads TGTGCCAGCAGTATCAGCGGGGCCACTGAAGCTTTCTTT. It translates to CASSISGATEAFF.

V and J are TRBV7-9 and TRBJ2-7; possibly TRBD1 for D (6 bases). CDR1 SEHNR and CDR2 FQNEAQ come from the germline V gene (reference sequence). The length of the CDR3 is 17 residues. The V and J ends lost 2 bases and 6 bases respectively, with 23 bases between them. CDR3 residues: CASSLLQGARVGGEQYF. Written as DNA, the CDR3 is TGTGCCAGCAGCTTATTACAGGGCGCGCGGGTTGGAGGCGAGCAGTACTTC.

This clone turned up a few times. The CDR3 loop reads CASSPRGRGLVNTEAFF. CDR3 DNA: TGTGCCAGCAGCCCCCGGGGACGCGGATTAGTGAACACTGAAGCTTTCTTT. The chain is built from TRBV5-8 and TRBJ1-1; perhaps TRBD1 as D (5 bases). CDR1 SGHTS and CDR2 YDEGEE come from the germline V gene. The CDR3 loop spans 17 amino acids. Trimming took off 4 bases at V and 0 bases at J, with 19 bases between the two ends.

This chain joins TRBV30 and TRBJ2-5, with no clear D. The CDR3 runs 13 residues. V lost 0 bases and J 5 bases, leaving 10 bases between the germline ends. CDR1 and CDR2 (germline): GTSNPN, SVGIG (reference sequence). The CDR3 loop reads CAWSVISRETQYF. In DNA form, the CDR3 reads TGTGCCTGGAGTGTAATTAGCAGGGAGACCCAGTACTTC.

The chain has TRBV28 and TRBJ1-6, with 8 bases aligning to TRBD1. CDR3 length equals 18 residues. Germline-derived CDR1 and CDR2 are MDHEN and SYDVKM. The trim removed 8 bases at V and 2 bases at J, leaving 14 bases unmatched. CDR3 sequence: CASRPARQGAPYNSPLHF. CDR3 coding DNA: TGTGCCAGCCGTCCTGCCCGGCAGGGGGCCCCCTATAATTCACCCCTCCACTTT.

The CDR3 DNA is TGTGCCAGCAGCTTAACCCGACTAGGGAAAAACAATGAGCAGTTCTTC. Translation gives CASSLTRLGKNNEQFF. The chain joins TRBV7-2 to TRBJ2-1; D is perhaps TRBD2 (6 bases). From germline, CDR1 is SGHTA and CDR2 FQGNSA. The CDR3 loop spans 16 amino acids. Trimming pared 2 bases from V and 5 bases from J, leaving 16 bases between.

The table lists this clone with a few counts. This chain joins TRBV18 and TRBJ1-5, with D tentatively TRBD1 (5 bases). Trimming pared 2 bases from V and 1 base from J, leaving 12 bases between. Germline V gene sequence: CDR1 KGHSH, CDR2 LQKENI. The CDR3 spans 16 residues. In nucleotides, the CDR3 is TGTGCCAGCTCACCATCGGAGGGACCGAGCAATCAGCCCCAGCATTTT. The encoded protein is CASSPSEGPSNQPQHF. Complete variable domain (other parts from reference TRBV18 and TRBJ1-5): NAGVMQNPRHLVRRRGQEARLRCSPMKGHSHVYWYRQLPEEGLKFMVYLQKENIIDESGMPKERFSAEFPKEGPSILRIQQVVRGDSAAYFCASSPSEGPSNQPQHFGDGTRLSIL.

V usage is TRBV7-2 and J usage is TRBJ1-2; D unclear. V lost 0 bases to trimming and J lost 8 bases, with 13 bases between them. The CDR3 is 14 residues long. Germline CDR1 SGHTA, CDR2 FQGNSA. DNA for the CDR3: TGTGCCAGCAGCTTAGCCGCTCTAGGAAGGGGCTACACCTTC. It is translated as CASSLAALGRGYTF.